This is a list of T cell receptor beta chains from one sample in a study of shared clonotypes between healthy human individuals. Repertoires were generated with immunoSEQ multiplex PCR, while TCRdb's copy carries only in-frame clones and drops some. Among over 1.4 million clones listed, over 95% were seen once. The specimen sequenced was naive CD4+ T cells sorted from blood. The receptors were gathered from a man aged 25 to 45 in good health. The CDR3 runs from the conserved cysteine through the conserved F or W. Each record gives: CDR3 protein, D gene, J gene, V gene. D genes are given only for firm matches.

CDR3: CASSQLSGVSEQYF
D: .
J: TRBJ2-7
V: TRBV5-5

CDR3: CASSYSGEKLFF
D: .
J: TRBJ1-4
V: TRBV6-5

CDR3: CASSLFPGMYEQYF
D: .
J: TRBJ2-7
V: TRBV7-3

CDR3: CASSRREDRNTEAFF
D: .
J: TRBJ1-1
V: TRBV9

CDR3: CASSARVGSDQPQHF
D: .
J: TRBJ1-5
V: TRBV5-4

CDR3: CSVASGDSYEQYF
D: .
J: TRBJ2-7
V: TRBV29-1

CDR3: CASSSKTGKLDYTF
D: TRBD1
J: TRBJ1-2
V: TRBV5-6

CDR3: CASSLDRSGQYF
D: .
J: TRBJ2-7
V: TRBV7-2

CDR3: CASSLQLTIRGEQYF
D: .
J: TRBJ2-7
V: TRBV27

CDR3: CASSGTSGSYEQYF
D: TRBD2
J: .
V: TRBV18

CDR3: CASSFQTANTGELFF
D: .
J: TRBJ2-2
V: TRBV11-3

CDR3: CASSAGVDTQYF
D: .
J: TRBJ2-3
V: TRBV9

CDR3: CASSKSPQNEQFF
D: .
J: TRBJ2-1
V: TRBV28

CDR3: CASSSNRDVGKNIQYF
D: .
J: TRBJ2-4
V: TRBV6-6

CDR3: CASSPRSHTSTDTQYF
D: .
J: TRBJ2-3
V: TRBV9

CDR3: CASSPPLAGGGTGELFF
D: TRBD2
J: TRBJ2-2
V: TRBV18

CDR3: CPDRRLEANEKLFF
D: .
J: TRBJ1-4
V: TRBV29-1

CDR3: CASSPLNTGGGNGYTF
D: .
J: TRBJ1-2
V: TRBV5-1

CDR3: CASSYVPRLYGYTF
D: .
J: TRBJ1-2
V: TRBV6-5

CDR3: CASSQGGVPGNTGELFF
D: .
J: TRBJ2-2
V: TRBV4-2

CDR3: CSFQPLSTDTQYF
D: .
J: TRBJ2-3
V: TRBV29-1

CDR3: CASSPGAMYGYTF
D: .
J: TRBJ1-2
V: TRBV5-1

CDR3: CASSPDIFQETQYF
D: .
J: TRBJ2-5
V: TRBV18

CDR3: CASSFTPRGLHYGYTF
D: TRBD1
J: TRBJ1-2
V: TRBV28

CDR3: CASSLGREQYF
D: .
J: TRBJ2-7
V: TRBV7-6